The clone carrying this T cell receptor beta chain has more than one count but fewer than ten. Its antigen remains unknown. The record originates from a study of cytomegalovirus exposure and HLA in healthy donors. Study findings and constraints: In a later analysis, TCR beta V- and J-gene trimming was associated with a missense DCLRE1C variant. The study put 150 to 200 TCR beta chains on its list as cytomegalovirus-associated. A later analysis, which compared TCR beta chains of equal frequency, found the HLA-associated ones more clonally expanded. Later analysis identified some 16,000 TCR beta sequences associated with HLA alleles, using a false discovery rate threshold of 0.05.

The CDR3 has 15 residues. Germline loops: CDR1 MRHNA, CDR2 SNTAGT. V was pared by 6 bases and J by 0 bases, with 6 bases of the junction left unmatched. In the PCR, 60 Vbeta and 13 Jbeta primers were used. Sequenced by immunoSEQ multiplex PCR; TCRdb stores in-frame clones only, minus some. Of nearly 110,000 clones in the sample, 82% were seen once. The sequencing sample was made of PBMCs. The chain carries TRBV6-4 and TRBJ2-3, with 7 bases identical to TRBD2. The clonotype was recovered from a young man in good health and CMV-seropositive. CDR3 sequence (DNA): TGTGCCAGCAGCCTACGGGGGGAGAGCACAGATACGCAGTATTTT. Its translation: CASSLRGESTDTQYF.